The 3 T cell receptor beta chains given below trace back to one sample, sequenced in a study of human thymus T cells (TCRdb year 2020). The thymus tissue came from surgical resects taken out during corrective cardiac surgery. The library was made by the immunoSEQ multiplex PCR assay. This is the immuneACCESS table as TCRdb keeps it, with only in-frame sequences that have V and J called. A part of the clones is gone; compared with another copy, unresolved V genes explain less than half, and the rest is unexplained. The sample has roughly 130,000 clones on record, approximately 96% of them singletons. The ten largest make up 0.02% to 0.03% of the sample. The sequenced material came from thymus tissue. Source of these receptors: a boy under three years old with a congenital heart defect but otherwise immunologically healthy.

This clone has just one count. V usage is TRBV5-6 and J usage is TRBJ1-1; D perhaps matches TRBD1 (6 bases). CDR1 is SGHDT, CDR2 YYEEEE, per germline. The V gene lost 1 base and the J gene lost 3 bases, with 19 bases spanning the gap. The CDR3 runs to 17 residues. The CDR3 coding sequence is TGTGCCAGCAGCTTGCCCGAGAAACAGGGTCGGGACACTGAAGCTTTCTTT. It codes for CASSLPEKQGRDTEAFF. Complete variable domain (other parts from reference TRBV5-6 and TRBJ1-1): DAGVTQSPTHLIKTRGQQVTLRCSPKSGHDTVSWYQQALGQGPQFIFQYYEEEERQRGNFPDRFSGHQFPNYSSELNVNALLLGDSALYLCASSLPEKQGRDTEAFFGQGTRLTVV.

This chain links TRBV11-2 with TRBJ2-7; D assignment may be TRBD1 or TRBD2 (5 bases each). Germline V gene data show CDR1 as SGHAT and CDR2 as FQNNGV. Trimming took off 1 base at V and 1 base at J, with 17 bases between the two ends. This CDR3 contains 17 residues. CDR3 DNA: TGTGCCAGCAGCTTAGTCGGTGGGACCTCCTCTTCCTACGAGCAGTACTTC. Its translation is CASSLVGGTSSSYEQYF.

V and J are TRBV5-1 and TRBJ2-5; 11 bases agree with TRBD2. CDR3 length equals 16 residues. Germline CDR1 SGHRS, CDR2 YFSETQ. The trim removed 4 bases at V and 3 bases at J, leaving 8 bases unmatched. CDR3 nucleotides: TGCGCCAGCAGCCGGGATAGCGGGGGGGCCGAAGAGACCCAGTACTTC. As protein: CASSRDSGGAEETQYF.